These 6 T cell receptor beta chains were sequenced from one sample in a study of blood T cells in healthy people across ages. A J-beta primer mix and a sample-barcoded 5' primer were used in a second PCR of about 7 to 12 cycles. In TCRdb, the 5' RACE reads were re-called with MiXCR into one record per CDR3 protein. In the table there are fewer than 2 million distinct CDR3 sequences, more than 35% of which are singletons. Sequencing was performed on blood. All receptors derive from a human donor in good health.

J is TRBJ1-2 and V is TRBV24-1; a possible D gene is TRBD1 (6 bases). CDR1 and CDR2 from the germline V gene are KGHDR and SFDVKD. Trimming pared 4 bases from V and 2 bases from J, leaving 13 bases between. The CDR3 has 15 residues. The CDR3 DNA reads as TGTGCCACCAGTGAGAGCGCAGGGGTGAACTATGGCTACACCTTC. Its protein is CATSESAGVNYGYTF.

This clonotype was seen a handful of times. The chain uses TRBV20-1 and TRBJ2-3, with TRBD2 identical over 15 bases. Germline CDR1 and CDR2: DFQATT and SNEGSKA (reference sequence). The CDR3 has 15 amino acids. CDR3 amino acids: CSGTSGGPGSDTQYF. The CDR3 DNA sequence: TGCAGCGGGACTAGCGGGGGGCCGGGTTCAGATACGCAGTATTTT.

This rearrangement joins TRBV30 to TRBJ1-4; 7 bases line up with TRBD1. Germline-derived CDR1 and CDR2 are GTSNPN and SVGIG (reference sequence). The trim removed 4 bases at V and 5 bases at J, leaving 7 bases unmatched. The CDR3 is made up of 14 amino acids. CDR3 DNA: TGTGCCTGGAATCAGGAGGGGGCCAATGAAAAACTGTTTTTT. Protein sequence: CAWNQEGANEKLFF.

CDR3 sequence (DNA): TGCAGTGCTATACAGGGGCTACTAGATAATTCACCCCTCCACTTT. Amino acid sequence: CSAIQGLLDNSPLHF. The chain links TRBV20-1 to TRBJ1-6, with 7 bases fitting TRBD1. V lost 4 bases, J lost 5 bases, and 8 bases stayed unmatched. Germline V gene lookup returns CDR1 DFQATT and CDR2 SNEGSKA (reference sequence). There are 15 residues in the CDR3.

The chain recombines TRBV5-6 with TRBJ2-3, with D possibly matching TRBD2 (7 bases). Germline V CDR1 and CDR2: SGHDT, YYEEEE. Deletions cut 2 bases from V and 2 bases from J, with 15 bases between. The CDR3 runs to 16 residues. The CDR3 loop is CASSFKMRGPTDTQYF. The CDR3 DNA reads TGTGCCAGCAGCTTTAAAATGCGGGGGCCCACAGATACGCAGTATTTT.

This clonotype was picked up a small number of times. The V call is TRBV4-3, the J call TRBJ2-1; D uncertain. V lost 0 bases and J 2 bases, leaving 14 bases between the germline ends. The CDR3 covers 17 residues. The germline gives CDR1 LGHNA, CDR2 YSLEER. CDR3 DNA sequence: TGCGCCAGCAGCCAAGATTCATGGCGGCTGCCCTACAATGAGCAGTTCTTC. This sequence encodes CASSQDSWRLPYNEQFF.